This entry concerns a single T cell receptor (beta chain). The target antigen is unknown. Thymus tissue for the work was resected from patients undergoing corrective heart surgery. Donors consisted of healthy Finnish infants (having corrective surgery for congenital heart defects). This CDR3 has 13 amino acids. Germline CDR1 is SEHNR and CDR2 is FQNEAQ (reference sequence). The ends were cut back, 8 bases at V and 4 bases at J, with 12 bases in the middle. Sequencing was performed with immunoSEQ multiplex PCR; in TCRdb, only in-frame clones are kept and a portion is missing. There are tens of thousands of clones in the sample; roughly 96% occur only once, and 0.03% to 0.035% lies in the top ten. The entry originates in a study of human thymus T cells. General observations from the study: V and J gene usage appeared biased in thymic and blood repertoires. Overlap was high between thymic repertoires from unrelated individuals, as reported in related research.

The sequenced sample consisted of thymus tissue. V usage is TRBV7-9 and J usage is TRBJ1-5, with D possibly being TRBD1 (6 bases). The clonotype comes from a girl in the first two years of life with a congenital heart defect but otherwise immunologically healthy. CDR3 DNA sequence: TGTGCCAGCGCGGGGGCTGGGAATCAGCCCCAGCATTTT. Amino acids: CASAGAGNQPQHF. The variable domain in full, with the rest retrieved from reference TRBV7-9 and TRBJ1-5, is DTGVSQNPRHKITKRGQNVTFRCDPISEHNRLYWYRQTLGQGPEFLTYFQNEAQLEKSRLLSDRFSAERPKGSFSTLEIQRTEQGDSAMYLCASAGAGNQPQHFGDGTRLSIL.